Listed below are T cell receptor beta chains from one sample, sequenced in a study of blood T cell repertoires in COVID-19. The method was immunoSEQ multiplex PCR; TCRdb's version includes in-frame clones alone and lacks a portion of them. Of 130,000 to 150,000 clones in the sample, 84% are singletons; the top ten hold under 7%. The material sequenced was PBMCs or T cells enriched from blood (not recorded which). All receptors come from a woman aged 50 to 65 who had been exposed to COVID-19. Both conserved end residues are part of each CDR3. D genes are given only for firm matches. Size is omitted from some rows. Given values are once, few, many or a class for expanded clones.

cdr3_aa: CASSSGTGFGYTF
cdr3_nt: TGTGCCAGCAGTTCCGGGACAGGGTTTGGCTACACCTTC
clone_size: NA
j_call: TRBJ1-2
d_call: TRBD1
v_call: TRBV6-5

cdr3_aa: CASSQLTENNEQFF
cdr3_nt: TGTGCCAGCAGCCAGCTTACAGAGAACAATGAGCAGTTCTTC
clone_size: NA
j_call: TRBJ2-1
d_call: NA
v_call: TRBV7-9

cdr3_aa: CASSLPGMNTEAFF
cdr3_nt: TGTGCCAGCAGCTTGCCAGGGATGAACACTGAAGCTTTCTTT
clone_size: NA
j_call: TRBJ1-1
d_call: NA
v_call: TRBV5-4

cdr3_aa: CASSHPGLAGGDTGELFF
cdr3_nt: TGTGCCAGCAGCCACCCCGGACTAGCGGGAGGGGACACCGGGGAGCTGTTTTTT
clone_size: NA
j_call: TRBJ2-2
d_call: TRBD2
v_call: TRBV4-2

cdr3_aa: CASSFDAGTGEQYF
cdr3_nt: TGTGCCAGCAGCTTCGATGCAGGGACAGGCGAGCAGTACTTC
clone_size: NA
j_call: TRBJ2-7
d_call: TRBD1
v_call: TRBV7-9

cdr3_aa: CASRPGGLAYNEQFF
cdr3_nt: TGTGCCAGCAGACCGGGGGGGCTAGCCTACAATGAGCAGTTCTTC
clone_size: NA
j_call: TRBJ2-1
d_call: TRBD2
v_call: TRBV3-1/TRBV3-2

cdr3_aa: CASSLGRENPNTDTQYF
cdr3_nt: TGTGCCAGCAGTTTAGGTCGGGAAAACCCAAACACAGATACGCAGTATTTT
clone_size: NA
j_call: TRBJ2-3
d_call: NA
v_call: TRBV27

cdr3_aa: CASRPGGLSHEQYF
cdr3_nt: TGTGCCAGCAGGCCCGGCGGGCTGTCCCACGAGCAGTACTTC
clone_size: NA
j_call: TRBJ2-7
d_call: NA
v_call: TRBV6-5

cdr3_aa: CASSPSSGTGHTEAFF
cdr3_nt: TGTGCCAGTAGCCCCTCTTCCGGGACAGGGCACACTGAAGCTTTCTTT
clone_size: few
j_call: TRBJ1-1
d_call: TRBD1
v_call: TRBV19

cdr3_aa: CATSRAVGTGFSPLHF
cdr3_nt: TGTGCCACCAGCAGAGCAGTTGGGACAGGGTTTTCACCCCTCCACTTT
clone_size: NA
j_call: TRBJ1-6
d_call: TRBD1
v_call: TRBV15

cdr3_aa: CASSSPTSGYEQYF
cdr3_nt: TGCGCCAGCAGCTCCCCGACTAGCGGCTACGAGCAGTACTTC
clone_size: NA
j_call: TRBJ2-7
d_call: TRBD2
v_call: TRBV5-1

cdr3_aa: CASSRDDRVGEAFF
cdr3_nt: TGTGCCAGCAGCAGAGACGACAGGGTCGGTGAAGCTTTCTTT
clone_size: NA
j_call: TRBJ1-1
d_call: TRBD1
v_call: TRBV6-6

cdr3_aa: CASSLIPGSGGSYEQYF
cdr3_nt: TGTGCCAGCAGCTTGATCCCCGGGTCAGGGGGATCCTACGAGCAGTACTTC
clone_size: NA
j_call: TRBJ2-7
d_call: TRBD1
v_call: TRBV11-2

cdr3_aa: CASSTLYEQYF
cdr3_nt: TGTGCCAGCAGCACTCTTTACGAGCAGTACTTC
clone_size: few
j_call: TRBJ2-7
d_call: NA
v_call: TRBV7-2

cdr3_aa: CASSRGESYEQYF
cdr3_nt: TGTGCCAGCAGTCGGGGGGAATCCTACGAGCAGTACTTC
clone_size: NA
j_call: TRBJ2-7
d_call: TRBD2
v_call: TRBV6-2/TRBV6-3

cdr3_aa: CASSGFGGVSADTQYF
cdr3_nt: TGTGCCAGCAGTGGGTTTGGCGGGGTTTCTGCGGATACGCAGTATTTT
clone_size: few
j_call: TRBJ2-3
d_call: NA
v_call: TRBV6-1

cdr3_aa: CASSLGTGMRQPQHF
cdr3_nt: TGTGCCAGCAGTTTAGGGACAGGGATGCGGCAGCCCCAGCATTTT
clone_size: NA
j_call: TRBJ1-5
d_call: TRBD1
v_call: TRBV27

cdr3_aa: CATSDPSRVDGELFF
cdr3_nt: TGTGCCACCAGTGACCCGTCCAGGGTAGACGGGGAGCTGTTTTTT
clone_size: NA
j_call: TRBJ2-2
d_call: NA
v_call: TRBV24-1

cdr3_aa: CASSSRDRGKLFF
cdr3_nt: TGTGCCAGTAGCTCCCGGGACAGGGGAAAACTGTTTTTT
clone_size: once
j_call: TRBJ1-4
d_call: TRBD1
v_call: TRBV19

cdr3_aa: CASSQLAGVSTGELFF
cdr3_nt: TGCGCCAGCAGCCAACTAGCGGGGGTTAGCACCGGGGAGCTGTTTTTT
clone_size: NA
j_call: TRBJ2-2
d_call: TRBD2
v_call: TRBV4-3

cdr3_aa: CASSADTIMTSWGGYTF
cdr3_nt: TGTGCCAGCAGCGCTGACACCATAATGACTAGCTGGGGTGGCTACACCTTC
clone_size: NA
j_call: TRBJ1-2
d_call: NA
v_call: TRBV9

cdr3_aa: CASSGDMGGQPQHF
cdr3_nt: TGTGCCAGCAGCGGGGATATGGGAGGACAGCCCCAGCATTTT
clone_size: NA
j_call: TRBJ1-5
d_call: NA
v_call: TRBV2

cdr3_aa: CASSTGISYEQYF
cdr3_nt: TGTGCCAGCAGCACAGGGATCTCCTACGAGCAGTACTTC
clone_size: NA
j_call: TRBJ2-7
d_call: NA
v_call: TRBV11-3

cdr3_aa: CASSPKAVGDREYGYTF
cdr3_nt: TGTGCCAGCAGTCCAAAGGCGGTAGGGGACAGGGAGTATGGCTACACCTTC
clone_size: NA
j_call: TRBJ1-2
d_call: TRBD1
v_call: TRBV6-6

cdr3_aa: CASSVGQGFTEAFF
cdr3_nt: TGTGCCAGCAGCGTAGGACAGGGTTTCACTGAAGCTTTCTTT
clone_size: NA
j_call: TRBJ1-1
d_call: TRBD1
v_call: TRBV7-9

cdr3_aa: CATKQGYGNTIYF
cdr3_nt: TGTGCCACCAAACAGGGATACGGAAACACCATATATTTT
clone_size: NA
j_call: TRBJ1-3
d_call: NA
v_call: TRBV28

cdr3_aa: CASSIGGTYEQYF
cdr3_nt: TGTGCCAGTAGTATCGGTGGTACCTACGAGCAGTACTTC
clone_size: NA
j_call: TRBJ2-7
d_call: NA
v_call: TRBV19

cdr3_aa: CASSYRSDSSYEQYF
cdr3_nt: TGTGCCAGCAGTTACCGATCGGACAGCTCCTACGAGCAGTACTTC
clone_size: NA
j_call: TRBJ2-7
d_call: NA
v_call: TRBV6-2/TRBV6-3

cdr3_aa: CASSPYEQYF
cdr3_nt: TGTGCCAGCAGCCCTTACGAGCAGTACTTC
clone_size: NA
j_call: TRBJ2-7
d_call: NA
v_call: TRBV7-2

cdr3_aa: CASGRQEQFF
cdr3_nt: TGTGCTAGTGGTAGACAAGAGCAGTTCTTC
clone_size: NA
j_call: TRBJ2-1
d_call: NA
v_call: TRBV12-5

cdr3_aa: CARSLAEGGRDSNFYEQYF
cdr3_nt: TGTGCCAGAAGCTTGGCGGAAGGGGGAAGGGACAGTAATTTCTACGAGCAGTACTTC
clone_size: NA
j_call: TRBJ2-7
d_call: TRBD1
v_call: TRBV5-3

cdr3_aa: CAWSAPGSYNSPLHF
cdr3_nt: TGTGCCTGGAGCGCGCCCGGGAGTTATAATTCACCCCTCCACTTT
clone_size: NA
j_call: TRBJ1-6
d_call: NA
v_call: TRBV30

cdr3_aa: CASSMGTGGQETQYF
cdr3_nt: TGTGCCAGCAGCATGGGGACAGGGGGGCAAGAGACCCAGTACTTC
clone_size: NA
j_call: TRBJ2-5
d_call: TRBD1
v_call: TRBV7-6

cdr3_aa: CARSSGQGNYGYTF
cdr3_nt: TGTGCCAGAAGCTCGGGACAGGGGAACTATGGCTACACCTTC
clone_size: NA
j_call: TRBJ1-2
d_call: TRBD1
v_call: TRBV5-3

cdr3_aa: CATSRVGRGGATDTQYF
cdr3_nt: TGTGCCACCAGCAGAGTAGGACGGGGGGGCGCGACAGATACGCAGTATTTT
clone_size: NA
j_call: TRBJ2-3
d_call: TRBD2
v_call: TRBV15

cdr3_aa: CASSLGTGGTEAFF
cdr3_nt: TGTGCCAGCAGTTTGGGCACGGGAGGGACTGAAGCTTTCTTT
clone_size: few
j_call: TRBJ1-1
d_call: NA
v_call: TRBV27

cdr3_aa: CASSLAPGQGPSKYF
cdr3_nt: TGTGCCAGCAGCTTAGCGCCGGGACAGGGGCCCTCGAAGTACTTC
clone_size: NA
j_call: TRBJ2-7
d_call: TRBD1
v_call: TRBV5-4

cdr3_aa: CASSLTPVPDSRFSGYTF
cdr3_nt: TGTGCCAGCAGCTTAACGCCAGTTCCCGACTCCCGCTTCTCTGGCTACACCTTC
clone_size: NA
j_call: TRBJ1-2
d_call: NA
v_call: TRBV7-3

cdr3_aa: CAISERAGGYEQYF
cdr3_nt: TGTGCCATCAGTGAGAGGGCAGGGGGTTACGAGCAGTACTTC
clone_size: NA
j_call: TRBJ2-7
d_call: TRBD1
v_call: TRBV10-3

cdr3_aa: CASSEQGLGGGETQYF
cdr3_nt: TGTGCCAGCAGTGAACAGGGTTTGGGCGGGGGAGAGACCCAGTACTTC
clone_size: NA
j_call: TRBJ2-5
d_call: TRBD2
v_call: TRBV2

cdr3_aa: CASSLPGLANTGELFF
cdr3_nt: TGTGCCAGCAGCTTGCCGGGACTAGCGAACACCGGGGAGCTGTTTTTT
clone_size: NA
j_call: TRBJ2-2
d_call: TRBD2
v_call: TRBV7-2

cdr3_aa: CASSLMSRRGIHNEQFF
cdr3_nt: TGTGCCAGCAGTCTGATGAGCCGCAGGGGAATCCACAATGAGCAGTTCTTC
clone_size: NA
j_call: TRBJ2-1
d_call: NA
v_call: TRBV6-6

cdr3_aa: CASGTGSSQPQHF
cdr3_nt: TGTGCCAGCGGTACAGGGTCTAGTCAGCCCCAGCATTTT
clone_size: once
j_call: TRBJ1-5
d_call: NA
v_call: TRBV12-3/TRBV12-4